The rows below give T cell receptor beta chains drawn from one sample of a study of blood T cell repertoires in COVID-19. Sequencing used immunoSEQ multiplex PCR; TCRdb keeps in-frame clones, though not all of them. The sample contains 90,000 to 120,000 clones, 85% to 90% of which appear only once. Sequenced material: peripheral blood. These receptors were collected from a human donor in a cohort sampled during active COVID-19. Both conserved end residues are trimmed from each CDR3. Not every row has a clone size; where given, it reads once, few, many or a size class.

V gene,clone size,CDR3 protein
TRBV19,once,ASSIVFNSGTDTQY
TRBV10-3,-,AISSSVYGYT
TRBV7-9,-,ASRAVGREGSQY
TRBV10-3,-,AISGGQNYGSNQPQH
TRBV5-4,-,ASSPHTLSSYNEQF
TRBV3-1/TRBV3-2,-,ASSPTQVLISPLH
TRBV11-3,-,ASSWRGQLLPGELF
TRBV6-4,-,ASSERQGETSQY
TRBV9,-,ASSVGQGRQPQH
TRBV5-6,once,ASSLLSRDFTDTQY
TRBV6-2/TRBV6-3,-,ASSYGRVTGGETQY
TRBV28,-,ASTPGGLVQPQH
TRBV28,few,ASSFTRQGPIFMNTEAF
TRBV7-9,few,ASSLRYRVGSGANVLT
TRBV3-1/TRBV3-2,few,ASSQDLRDYGYT
TRBV5-6,once,ASSARRVEAF
TRBV19,-,ASSIGTLNTEAF
TRBV3-1/TRBV3-2,-,ASSHSAGVVYEQF
TRBV19,-,ASSIRQHTEAF
TRBV10-1,-,ASSASWASSYNEQF
TRBV11-3,-,ASSSTRGVVTGELF
TRBV5-4,-,ASSSNTLDTGELF
TRBV27,-,ASSPDRWRTGGPNQPQH
TRBV9,few,ASSTPGGGRTGELF